These 15 T cell receptor beta chains came from one sample sequenced in a study of blood T cells in healthy people across ages. Using a J-beta primer mix together with a sample-barcoded 5' primer, a second PCR was run for roughly 6 to 12 cycles. TCRdb re-analysed the 5' RACE reads in MiXCR, keeping a single row per CDR3 protein. Altogether about 840,000 distinct CDR3 sequences are present, almost 30% being singletons, with the ten largest covering about a tenth. These same records also appear under a second study, on T cells of mothers and their children.

Sequenced input: blood. Receptor source: a woman aged 40 to 49 in good health.

This clonotype was detected many times. V is TRBV20-1 and J is TRBJ2-7; TRBD2 aligns across 9 bases. Germline V gene data show CDR1 as DFQATT and CDR2 as SNEGSKA (reference sequence). The CDR3 spans 14 residues. Trimming removed 0 bases from V and 4 bases from J; junction bases left unmatched: 4. CDR3 protein: CSARDSAGGYEQYF. The CDR3 DNA follows: TGCAGTGCTAGAGATTCAGCGGGGGGTTACGAGCAGTACTTC.

The rearrangement uses TRBV3-1 and TRBJ1-1; tentatively, D is TRBD1 (6 bases). V was clipped by 4 bases and J by 1 base, with 10 bases between them. This CDR3 contains 14 residues. Germline loops: CDR1 LGHDT, CDR2 YNNKEL (reference sequence). CDR3 nucleotides: TGTGCCAGCAGCCCCCACAGGGAGAACACTGAAGCTTTCTTT. Translation: CASSPHRENTEAFF.

This chain connects TRBV14 to TRBJ2-5, with D possibly TRBD1 on 6 matching bases. Germline values: CDR1 SGHDN, CDR2 FVKESK. The CDR3 sequence is 15 residues long. V was pared by 5 bases and J by 5 bases, with 18 bases between. The CDR3 spells CASSRQDSVLETQYF. DNA for the CDR3: TGTGCCAGCAGCAGACAGGACAGTGTGTTGGAGACCCAGTACTTC. The full variable domain, its missing parts supplied by reference TRBV14 and TRBJ2-5, is EAGVTQFPSHSVIEKGQTVTLRCDPISGHDNLYWYRRVMGKEIKFLLHFVKESKQDESGMPNNRFLAERTGGTYSTLKVQPAELEDSGVYFCASSRQDSVLETQYFGPGTRLLVL.

The chain has TRBV9 and TRBJ2-1; TRBD2 might be the D (5 bases). Germline lookup yields CDR1 SGDLS and CDR2 YYNGEE. The CDR3 has 17 amino acids. The germline V and J ends were trimmed by 4 bases and 5 bases, with 22 bases remaining between them. CDR3 loop: CASSSPVRDRQNNEQFF. In DNA form, the CDR3 reads TGTGCCAGCAGCTCCCCTGTCCGGGATAGGCAAAACAATGAGCAGTTCTTC.

The gene calls are TRBV29-1 and TRBJ2-2, with D tentatively TRBD1 (6 bases). This CDR3 spans 16 amino acids. Trimming shortened V by 0 bases and J by 6 bases, and 17 bases separated the two germline ends. Germline V gene lookup returns CDR1 SQVTM and CDR2 ANQGSEA. The CDR3 loop is CSVEDPRQALAGELFF. As DNA, the CDR3 is TGCAGCGTTGAAGATCCCAGACAGGCTCTAGCCGGGGAGCTGTTTTTT.

The chain is built from TRBV5-1 and TRBJ1-1, with D maybe TRBD1 (5 bases). The germline V gene encodes CDR1 SGHRS and CDR2 YFSETQ. V lost 4 bases, J lost 7 bases, and 14 bases lay in between. CDR3 length: 13 amino acids. The chain's CDR3 is CASSNGAGSEAFF. Written as DNA, the CDR3 is TGCGCCAGCAGCAACGGGGCGGGTAGTGAAGCTTTCTTT.

The chain recombines TRBV7-6 with TRBJ2-2, with D possibly being TRBD1 or TRBD2 (5 bases each). CDR1 and CDR2 (germline): SGHVS, FNYEAQ. Trimming left V 6 bases short and J 0 bases short, with 14 bases between. The CDR3 is 16 residues long. CDR3 nucleotides: TGTGCCAGCAGAAATACCGGGACGTCGAACACCGGGGAGCTGTTTTTT. Amino acid sequence: CASRNTGTSNTGELFF. The entire variable domain, with the rest obtained from reference TRBV7-6 and TRBJ2-2, is as follows: GAGVSQSPRYKVTKRGQDVALRCDPISGHVSLYWYRQALGQGPEFLTYFNYEAQQDKSGLPNDRFSAERPEGSISTLTIQRTEQRDSAMYRCASRNTGTSNTGELFFGEGSRLTVL.

This clonotype showed up just once. This may be a read error, as it is one base from a much larger clone. A read error is likely, as this CDR3 ends without the conserved phenylalanine or tryptophan. In DNA, the CDR3 is TGCAGTGCTAGAGATACTGGGGAGGGGACCCAGTACTCC. Protein product: CSARDTGEGTQYS. The chain joins TRBV20-1 to TRBJ2-5, with 7 bases matching TRBD2. The CDR3 length is 13 residues. V lost 0 bases, J lost 7 bases, and 5 bases stayed unmatched. Germline values: CDR1 DFQATT, CDR2 SNEGSKA (reference sequence).

This rearrangement joins TRBV2 to TRBJ2-1; TRBD1 matches at 7 bases. This CDR3 is built from 13 residues. The germline V gene has CDR1 SNHLY and CDR2 FYNNEI. V lost 1 base to trimming and J lost 12 bases; unmatched junction nucleotides: 6. As DNA, the CDR3 is TGTGCCAGCAGTGAAGGACAGGGAAATTCGCAGTTCTTC. Encoded protein: CASSEGQGNSQFF.

The chain is built from TRBV28 and TRBJ2-1, with 9 bases identical to TRBD2. This CDR3 is built from 15 residues. Germline V lookup: CDR1 MDHEN, CDR2 SYDVKM. With V trimmed by 10 bases and J by 6 bases, 13 bases remained unmatched. This chain's CDR3 is CATLGREGRINEQFF. The CDR3 nucleotides read TGTGCCACCTTAGGGCGGGAGGGTAGAATCAATGAGCAGTTCTTC.

This clonotype has ten or more counts. The V and J genes are TRBV5-4 and TRBJ1-2; a weak D match, TRBD1 (6 bases). V was shortened by 4 bases and J by 4 bases, with 11 bases between the two germline ends. The CDR3 loop spans 13 amino acids. Germline values: CDR1 SGHNT, CDR2 YYREEE (reference sequence). As DNA, the CDR3 is TGTGCCAGCAGCCCGGACAGCGGCTATGGCTACACCTTC. Its protein product is CASSPDSGYGYTF.

V and J are TRBV7-2 and TRBJ1-1, with D possibly TRBD1 on 6 matching bases. The CDR3 consists of 15 residues. In germline, CDR1 is SGHTA, CDR2 FQGNSA. Trimming stripped 4 bases from V and 1 base from J, with 13 bases between. The CDR3 DNA sequence: TGTGCCAGCAGCTCTGTAGAGACAGGGAACACTGAAGCTTTCTTT. It specifies CASSSVETGNTEAFF.

Regarding this clonotype: Given a much more abundant clone one base away, this may be a read error. The chain uses TRBV19 and TRBJ2-6; tentatively, D is TRBD1 (5 bases). The CDR3 sequence is 15 residues long. The germline V gene encodes CDR1 LNHDA and CDR2 SQIVND (reference sequence). This CDR3 reads CASSIYVSGANVRTF. The DNA for the CDR3 is TGTGCCAGTAGTATTTATGTCTCTGGGGCCAACGTCCGGACTTTC.

V and J are TRBV6-5 and TRBJ2-4, with TRBD1 matching 7 bases. CDR3 length equals 16 residues. The ends lost 6 bases at V and 13 bases at J; junction bases unmatched: 21. Germline values: CDR1 MNHEY, CDR2 SVGAGI. CDR3: CASRSRQGYSYNEQYF. CDR3 coding DNA: TGTGCCAGCAGATCAAGACAGGGCTACTCCTACAATGAGCAGTACTTC.

V usage is TRBV6-6 and J usage is TRBJ2-1, with 10 bases identical to TRBD2. Per the germline V gene, CDR1 is MNHNY and CDR2 is SVGAGI (reference sequence). The junction had 7 bases not matched to a gene; V was cut back by 6 bases and J by 8 bases. The CDR3 has 14 amino acids. CDR3 bases: TGTGCCAGCAGGGGGACTAGCGCTGGCGATGAGCAGTTCTTC. Protein: CASRGTSAGDEQFF.